These 29 T cell receptor beta chains were all obtained from the same sample, sequenced in a study of regulatory T cells in long-lasting Graves disease. Stated time point: newly diagnosed GD, antithyroid drugs for less than 3 months. Construction of the TCR library relied on RNA isolated from PBMCs. CDR3-region Arm-PCR and iRepertoire HTBI primers produced the TCR beta libraries. MiXCR, run by TCRdb on the multiplex PCR reads, gives a single entry per CDR3 protein. The table has 420,000 or so distinct CDR3 sequences, roughly 15% seen once. These data were also reused for a study on T cells in Graves' hyperthyroidism and ophthalmopathy.

This specimen consisted of peripheral blood mononuclear cells (PBMCs), obtained at new diagnosis, from a patient treated with antithyroid drugs. Source of these receptors: a woman between 18 and 30 years old with Graves disease.

The rearrangement links TRBV27 to TRBJ2-7; D unclear. CDR3 length: 13 residues. V was trimmed by 2 bases and J by 3 bases, leaving 8 bases between them. Germline-derived CDR1 and CDR2 are MNHEY and SMNVEV (reference sequence). The CDR3 sequence is CASSLVRNYEQYF. CDR3 nucleotide sequence: TGTGCCAGCAGTTTAGTCAGGAACTACGAGCAGTACTTC.

In its sample, this clonotype was seen a few times. This chain joins TRBV4-1 and TRBJ2-3; D possibly corresponds to TRBD2 (5 bases). The CDR3 spans 16 residues. Trimming cost V 3 bases and J 0 bases, with 13 bases left between them. The germline V gene encodes CDR1 MGHRA and CDR2 YSYEKL. Here the CDR3 DNA reads TGCGCCAGCAGCCATTACGGGGTTGGGAGCACAGATACGCAGTATTTT. Translated, it gives CASSHYGVGSTDTQYF.

The chain recombines TRBV20-1 with TRBJ2-5, with a weak D call TRBD2 (6 bases). Germline V CDR1 and CDR2: DFQATT, SNEGSKA (reference sequence). The V and J ends lost 3 bases and 3 bases respectively, with 11 bases between them. The CDR3 covers 13 residues. CDR3 DNA sequence: TGCAGTGCTAGCGGGAGCCCCAAAGAGACCCAGTACTTC. Translated, it gives CSASGSPKETQYF.

Only a few counts were recorded for this clonotype. The V and J genes are TRBV9 and TRBJ2-1; the D gene is possibly TRBD1 (6 bases). V shed 3 bases and J shed 7 bases, with 11 bases lying between them. The CDR3 has 13 amino acids. Looked up from germline, CDR1 is SGDLS and CDR2 is YYNGEE. The CDR3 region has the DNA TGTGCCAGCAGCGGGGGGCTAGCAAATGAGCAGTTCTTC. Its translation: CASSGGLANEQFF.

This clonotype showed up just a few times. J is TRBJ2-1 and V is TRBV15; D call uncertain. The germline CDR1 and CDR2 sequences are LNHNV and YYDKDF (reference sequence). V was trimmed by 0 bases and J by 9 bases, leaving 3 bases between them. The CDR3 has 11 amino acids. CDR3: CATSRESEQFF. The CDR3 nucleotides are TGTGCCACCAGCAGAGAGTCTGAGCAGTTCTTC.

Remarks on this clonotype: Since no conserved phenylalanine or tryptophan closes the CDR3, a read error is the likely cause. The chain carries TRBV28 and TRBJ2-7, with 11 bases lining up with TRBD1. This CDR3 has 14 amino acids. Unmatched junction bases numbered 2, after V lost 5 bases and J lost 2 bases. Germline V CDR1 and CDR2: MDHEN, SYDVKM. The CDR3 DNA reads as TGTGCCAGCAGTCCGGGACAGGGGGCCTACGAGCAGTACCTC. Translating gives CASSPGQGAYEQYL.

This clonotype showed up many times. An end of the junction differs from the germline gene, which may be a read error. This chain joins TRBV7-7 and TRBJ2-3; no clear D gene. The CDR3 is made up of 14 amino acids. Germline values: CDR1 SSHAT, CDR2 FNYEAQ (reference sequence). The CDR3 reads CASSRTLSTDTQYF. The CDR3 DNA sequence: TGTGCTAGCAGCCGGACCCTGAGCACAGATACGCAGTATTTT.

The V and J genes are TRBV12-3 or TRBV12-4 and TRBJ2-3, with 8 positions matching TRBD2. This CDR3 region has 15 residues. V shed 6 bases, J shed 2 bases, and the junction held 7 bases outside the gene matches. CDR3 nucleotide sequence: TGTGCCAGCAGCGAGCGGGAGAGGATCACAGATACGCAGTATTTT. This gives the protein CASSERERITDTQYF.

For this clonotype: This may arise from a read error, as a much more abundant clone is one base away. J is TRBJ2-7 and V is TRBV30; D may correspond to TRBD1 or TRBD2 (5 bases each). V dropped 5 bases and J dropped 3 bases, with 14 bases sitting between them. Germline loops: CDR1 GTSNPN, CDR2 SVGIG (reference sequence). The CDR3 is 13 amino acids. The CDR3, as DNA: TGTGCCTGGGGCGGGCAGGGATACTACGAGCAGTACTTC. It specifies CAWGGQGYYEQYF.

The DNA for the CDR3 is TGTGCCAGCAGTACCCGGACAGGGGGCGGGAAACTGTTTTTT. Encoded protein: CASSTRTGGGKLFF. The V call is TRBV12-3 or TRBV12-4, the J call TRBJ1-4; 11 positions match TRBD1. V lost 5 bases to trimming and J lost 11 bases; unmatched junction nucleotides: 7. The CDR3 contains 14 residues.

This clonotype showed up many times. The chain employs TRBV7-2 and TRBJ2-1, with TRBD1 as a possible D gene (5 bases). CDR1 SGHTA and CDR2 FQGNSA come from the germline V gene. The V gene lost 6 bases and the J gene lost 8 bases, with 14 bases spanning the gap. CDR3 length: 13 residues. CDR3 in amino acids: CASSSDSLDEQFF. The CDR3 DNA reads as TGTGCCAGCAGTTCTGACAGCCTCGATGAGCAGTTCTTC.

This clonotype has ten or more counts. CDR3 sequence: CASSLSRLASSTDTQYF. CDR3 in DNA: TGTGCCAGCAGTCTCTCGAGACTAGCGTCTAGCACAGATACGCAGTATTTT. The rearrangement links TRBV28 to TRBJ2-3, with 8 bases matching TRBD2. This CDR3 has 17 amino acids. CDR1 and CDR2 (germline): MDHEN, SYDVKM. The V gene end was trimmed by 5 bases and the J gene end by 0 bases; junction bases not matched to a gene: 10.

Remarks on this clonotype: This is likely an artifact of a read error, given a far larger clone one base away. V is TRBV11-1 and J is TRBJ2-1, with TRBD2 matching over 9 bases. V was clipped by 1 base and J by 10 bases; unmatched bases: 17. This CDR3 region has 18 residues. Germline V gene data show CDR1 as SGHAT and CDR2 as FQDESV (reference sequence). CDR3: CASSLDGLATAAGYEQFF. The CDR3 coding sequence is TGTGCCAGCAGCTTAGACGGACTAGCGACAGCCGCGGGGTACGAGCAGTTCTTC.

This clonotype was counted at least ten times. This chain joins TRBV12-3 or TRBV12-4 and TRBJ2-5, with 7 bases that match TRBD2. CDR3 length equals 14 residues. With V trimmed by 3 bases and J by 4 bases, 5 bases remained unmatched. The CDR3 nucleotides are TGTGCCAGCAGTTTGCAGAGCGGGATAGAGACCCAGTACTTC. This encodes CASSLQSGIETQYF.

J is TRBJ2-2 and V is TRBV6-1; either TRBD1 or TRBD2 may fit D (5 bases each). The CDR3 runs to 17 residues. V lost 6 bases and J 3 bases, leaving 20 bases between the germline ends. Germline V gives CDR1 MNHNS, CDR2 SASEGT. The CDR3 region is CASREPWGSGDTGELFF. In nucleotides, the CDR3 is TGTGCCAGCAGAGAACCGTGGGGGAGTGGGGACACCGGGGAGCTGTTTTTT.

This clonotype was counted at least ten times. This chain joins TRBV3-1 and TRBJ2-7; the D gene is possibly TRBD2 (5 bases). The V gene lost 1 base and the J gene lost 3 bases, with 7 bases spanning the gap. CDR3 length equals 13 residues. The germline V gene encodes CDR1 LGHDT and CDR2 YNNKEL (reference sequence). CDR3 DNA sequence: TGTGCCAGCAGCCAAGTCGACTACTACGAGCAGTACTTC. Protein: CASSQVDYYEQYF.

This clonotype was seen ten or more times. The chain combines TRBV3-1 with TRBJ2-1, with 8 bases identical to TRBD2. The CDR3 runs to 15 residues. Unmatched junction bases numbered 4, after V lost 1 base and J lost 5 bases. Germline-derived CDR1 and CDR2 are LGHDT and YNNKEL (reference sequence). The CDR3 sequence: CASSQGSGSNNEQFF. CDR3 nucleotides: TGTGCCAGCAGCCAAGGAAGCGGGAGCAACAATGAGCAGTTCTTC.

This clonotype appeared a few times. The chain is built from TRBV4-3 and TRBJ2-7, with 9 nucleotides matching TRBD1. With V trimmed by 0 bases and J by 6 bases, 9 bases remained unmatched. This CDR3 is 16 amino acids long. Germline loops: CDR1 LGHNA, CDR2 YSLEER. This CDR3 is CASSQDFGTGFSEQYF. The CDR3 coding sequence is TGCGCCAGCAGCCAAGATTTTGGGACAGGGTTTTCCGAGCAGTACTTC.

Ten or more counts support this clonotype. This sequence joins TRBV13 and TRBJ2-3; no firm D call. This CDR3 region has 12 residues. CDR1 is PRHDT, CDR2 FYEKMQ, per germline (reference sequence). Trimming stripped 5 bases from V and 5 bases from J, with 8 bases between. The CDR3 protein is CASSLTIDTQYF. DNA of the CDR3: TGTGCCAGCAGCCTCACCATAGATACGCAGTATTTT.

V usage is TRBV7-2 and J usage is TRBJ1-5, with D tentatively TRBD1 (5 bases). This CDR3 spans 15 amino acids. Germline V CDR1 and CDR2: SGHTA, FQGNSA. Trimming took off 5 bases at V and 3 bases at J, with 14 bases between the two ends. CDR3 loop: CASSQKRGNNQPQHF. CDR3 in DNA: TGTGCCAGCAGCCAGAAGCGGGGGAACAATCAGCCCCAGCATTTT.

This clonotype occurred many times. J is TRBJ2-7 and V is TRBV30; D remains ambiguous. This CDR3 has 10 amino acids. Germline CDR1 and CDR2: GTSNPN and SVGIG (reference sequence). Trimming removed 5 bases from V and 2 bases from J, with 4 bases in between. As DNA, the CDR3 is TGTGCCTGGGGGGCCTACGAGCAGTACTTC. Translated, it gives CAWGAYEQYF.

This clonotype was counted at least ten times. The chain combines TRBV6-1 with TRBJ2-7, with a weak D call TRBD1 (6 bases). V lost 4 bases and J lost 3, with 10 bases in between. The CDR3 runs to 13 residues. The germline CDR1 and CDR2 sequences are MNHNS and SASEGT. CDR3 sequence reads: CASSGGPGYEQYF. CDR3 DNA sequence: TGTGCCAGCAGTGGGGGGCCAGGCTACGAGCAGTACTTC.

This clonotype was detected many times. This chain joins TRBV24-1 and TRBJ2-1, with D uncertain. V lost 1 base and J lost 4, with 1 base in between. Germline V gene sequence: CDR1 KGHDR, CDR2 SFDVKD. CDR3 length: 12 residues. CDR3 sequence reads: CATSDFYNEQFF. The CDR3 DNA sequence: TGTGCCACCAGTGATTTTTACAATGAGCAGTTCTTC.

In this sample, this clonotype turned up a few times. The gene calls are TRBV20-1 and TRBJ2-7; 7 bases match TRBD2. Per the germline V gene, CDR1 is DFQATT and CDR2 is SNEGSKA (reference sequence). J gave up 0 bases and V 6 bases, and 11 bases lay outside the gene matches. This CDR3 is 15 amino acids long. In DNA form, the CDR3 reads TGCAGTGCCCTCTCCCTGACTAGCAACTCCTACGAGCAGTACTTC. The encoded protein is CSALSLTSNSYEQYF.

This clonotype was seen many times. This chain joins TRBV5-1 and TRBJ2-7; 7 bases are a match to TRBD2. Losses at the gene ends were 0 bases for V and 4 bases for J; bases not matched to a gene: 7. CDR1 and CDR2 (germline): SGHRS, YFSETQ. The CDR3 runs 15 residues. The CDR3 is CASSLESSGVYEQYF. The DNA for the CDR3 is TGCGCCAGCAGCTTGGAGTCTAGCGGAGTATACGAGCAGTACTTC.

The J gene is TRBJ1-6, the V gene TRBV18; D is possibly TRBD1 (5 bases). The CDR3 runs 15 residues. Between the trimmed V and J ends, which lost 4 bases and 8 bases, there was a span of 15 bases. The germline CDR1 and CDR2 sequences are KGHSH and LQKENI. This CDR3 is CASSRGRMGDSPLHF. DNA for the CDR3: TGTGCCAGCTCACGCGGGAGAATGGGGGATTCACCCCTCCACTTT.

To note about this clonotype: The junction shows a germline mismatch at one end, possibly a read error. The V and J genes are TRBV7-9 and TRBJ2-1; 8 nucleotides agree with TRBD2. Per the germline V gene, CDR1 is SEHNR and CDR2 is FQNEAQ (reference sequence). This CDR3 spans 15 amino acids. Written as DNA, the CDR3 is TGTGCCAGCAGCTTAGGGCGGGAGGCCCCCAATGAGCAGTTCTTT. Amino acid sequence: CASSLGREAPNEQFF.

V usage is TRBV27 and J usage is TRBJ2-7; D unresolved. This CDR3 spans 13 amino acids. V gave up 4 bases and J gave up 6 bases, with 13 bases separating them. CDR1 is MNHEY and CDR2 is SMNVEV in the germline V gene (reference sequence). This CDR3 is CASSYDGPCEQYF. The CDR3 DNA sequence: TGTGCCAGCAGTTACGACGGACCCTGCGAGCAGTACTTC.

This clonotype was seen repeatedly, ten times or more. The J gene is TRBJ2-3, the V gene TRBV5-6, with D maybe TRBD1 (6 bases). Per germline, CDR1 SGHDT and CDR2 YYEEEE. The CDR3 is 16 amino acids. Deletions cut 0 bases from V and 5 bases from J, with 16 bases between. CDR3: CASSLAWRQVEDTQYF. CDR3 in DNA: TGTGCCAGCAGCTTGGCCTGGCGACAGGTCGAAGATACGCAGTATTTT.